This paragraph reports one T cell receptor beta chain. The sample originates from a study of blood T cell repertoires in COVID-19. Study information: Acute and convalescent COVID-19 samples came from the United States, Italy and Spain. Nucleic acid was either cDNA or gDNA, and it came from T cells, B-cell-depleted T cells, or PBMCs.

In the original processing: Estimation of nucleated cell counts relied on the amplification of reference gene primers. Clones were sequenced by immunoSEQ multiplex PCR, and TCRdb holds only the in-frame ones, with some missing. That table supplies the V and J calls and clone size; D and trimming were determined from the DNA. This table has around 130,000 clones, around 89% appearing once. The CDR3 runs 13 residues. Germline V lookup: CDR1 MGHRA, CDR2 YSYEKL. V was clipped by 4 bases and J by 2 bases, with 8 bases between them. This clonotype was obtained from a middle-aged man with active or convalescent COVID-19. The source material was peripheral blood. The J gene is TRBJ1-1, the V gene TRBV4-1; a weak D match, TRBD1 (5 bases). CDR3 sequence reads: CASSRTGNTEAFF. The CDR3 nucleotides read TGCGCCAGCAGCCGCACAGGTAACACTGAAGCTTTCTTT.